The 30 T cell receptor beta chains in this list originate from one sample, sequenced in a study of tumor and adjacent non-tumor tissue in lung cancer. TCRbeta libraries were built with three rounds of nested PCR, modified from ARM-PCR. TCRdb re-derived calls from the multiplex PCR reads in MiXCR, one entry per CDR3 protein. The sample consists of 95,000 to 150,000 distinct CDR3 sequences, 66% of them appearing once. No cell sorting was done before RNA was extracted from the tissue. Material: lung tumor tissue. The source of these receptors is a man aged 30-40 years with non-small cell lung cancer.

Remarks on this clonotype: This may stem from a read error, because a much larger clone lies one nucleotide away. Because the CDR3 is missing its conserved closing phenylalanine or tryptophan, this is likely a read error. The chain is built from TRBV12-3 or TRBV12-4 and TRBJ1-2, with TRBD1 matching 9 bases. V lost 6 bases to trimming and J lost 8 bases; unmatched junction nucleotides: 7. The CDR3 covers 13 residues. CDR3: CASRLQGAEGYTL. The CDR3 DNA sequence: TGTGCCAGCAGGTTACAGGGGGCGGAGGGCTACACCTTA.

The chain carries TRBV5-1 and TRBJ2-5, with 10 bases identical to TRBD2. CDR1 and CDR2 from the germline V gene are SGHRS and YFSETQ. Trimming at V came to 4 bases and at J to 5 bases, leaving 11 bases not matched to a gene. The CDR3 covers 16 residues. The CDR3 DNA sequence: TGCGCCAGCAGCCTGTCGGCTAGCGGGAGTGGGGAGACCCAGTACTTC. Translating gives CASSLSASGSGETQYF.

This clonotype was recorded only once. One end of the junction is discordant with germline, which a read error may explain. The gene calls are TRBV20-1 and TRBJ2-2; D is unresolved. The germline V gene encodes CDR1 DFQATT and CDR2 SNEGSKA (reference sequence). The CDR3 runs to 15 residues. The CDR3 region has the DNA TGCAGTGTTAGAGATCTAAGGGTACCCACCGGGGAGCTGTTTTTT. Amino acid sequence: CSVRDLRVPTGELFF.

With regard to this clonotype: Its ends do not fully match the called genes, so a read error is possible. The V gene is TRBV11-3, the J gene TRBJ2-3; D is perhaps TRBD2 (6 bases). The CDR3 is 14 residues long. Germline V gives CDR1 SGHNT, CDR2 YENEEA. The CDR3 sequence: CACSPTGRRDTQYF. CDR3 nucleotides: TGTGCCTGCAGCCCGACTGGGAGGAGAGATACGCAGTATTTT.

In the case of this clonotype: One junction end does not reproduce the germline sequence, and a read error may be involved. The chain employs TRBV12-3 or TRBV12-4 and TRBJ1-1, with 9 bases identical to TRBD1. The CDR3 sequence is 14 residues long. The chain's CDR3 is CVSSRTGVNTEAFF. In nucleotides, the CDR3 is TGTGTCAGCAGCAGGACAGGGGTGAACACTGAAGCTTTCTTT.

Worth noting for this clonotype: This may stem from a read error, because a much larger clone lies one nucleotide away. The chain employs TRBV6-2 or TRBV6-3 and TRBJ1-1, with no clear D. The CDR3 totals 10 residues. V was clipped by 10 bases and J by 2 bases, with 5 bases between them. CDR1 MNHEY and CDR2 SVGEGT come from the germline V gene. The CDR3 DNA reads as TGTGCCAACAGCAACACTGAAGCTTTCTTT. Translated: CANSNTEAFF.

Notes on this clonotype: This may be a read error, as it is one base from a much larger clone. This chain connects TRBV7-8 to TRBJ1-2, with unresolved D. The V and J ends lost 5 bases and 6 bases respectively, with 16 bases between them. This CDR3 has 14 residues. Germline V gene lookup returns CDR1 SGHVS and CDR2 FQNEAQ. The CDR3 region has the DNA TGTGCCAGCAGCATATCTTCGGCTAGCAATGGCTACACCTTC. Its protein product is CASSISSASNGYTF.

With regard to this clonotype: Given a much more abundant clone one base away, this may be a read error. The DNA for the CDR3 is TGTGCCAGCAGCTTAGGGGGGACAGGGCTGGTCGGGGAGCTGTTTTTT. Residues: CASSLGGTGLVGELFF. This chain uses TRBV11-2 with TRBJ2-2; 9 bases line up with TRBD1. The germline V gene has CDR1 SGHAT and CDR2 FQNNGV. The CDR3 is made up of 16 amino acids. V was pared by 1 base and J by 7 bases, with 7 bases of the junction left unmatched.

Comments on this clonotype: An end of the junction does not agree with germline; a read error may underlie this. The J gene is TRBJ2-3, the V gene TRBV29-1; tentative D call: TRBD2 (6 bases). Germline V gives CDR1 SQVTM, CDR2 ANQGSEA. The CDR3 has 12 amino acids. CDR3 protein: CCVEWRVDTHYF. The CDR3 DNA follows: TGCTGCGTTGAATGGAGGGTCGATACGCACTATTTT.

The chain carries TRBV5-5 and TRBJ2-3; 7 bases are shared with TRBD1. This CDR3 has 12 residues. Germline lookup yields CDR1 SGHKS and CDR2 YYEKEE (reference sequence). The V segment lost 6 bases and the J segment 7 bases; nucleotides outside the gene matches: 5. CDR3 nucleotide sequence: TGTGCCAGCAACATACAGGGGAATACGCAGTATTTT. Its translation: CASNIQGNTQYF.

This clonotype was detected only a few times. As the CDR3 is not closed by the conserved phenylalanine or tryptophan, this likely results from a read error. The chain has TRBV12-3 or TRBV12-4 and TRBJ2-7, with D tentatively TRBD1 (5 bases). CDR3 length: 14 residues. The CDR3 DNA reads TGTGCTAGCAGTTTGGGGCTACCCCCCTACGAGCAGTACCTC. Translating it yields CASSLGLPPYEQYL.

A single count supports this clonotype. A much larger clone differs by one base, so this may be a read error. V is TRBV29-1 and J is TRBJ1-1; maybe TRBD1 (6 bases). The CDR3 totals 14 residues. Germline V gives CDR1 SQVTM, CDR2 ANQGSEA. CDR3 nucleotides: TGCATCGTCAGAATGGACAGACGGAACACTGAAGCTTTCTTT. The encoded protein is CIVRMDRRNTEAFF.

With regard to this clonotype: This may come from a read error, since a much larger clone is one base off. The genes are TRBV7-9 and TRBJ1-6; D unresolved. The CDR3 totals 13 residues. CDR1 and CDR2 (germline): SEHNR, FQNEAQ (reference sequence). The CDR3 bases are TGTGTCAGCAGCCAAGGCGGGGATTCACCCCTCCACTTT. Translation: CVSSQGGDSPLHF. Supplemented by reference TRBV7-9 and TRBJ1-6, the full variable domain reads DTGVSQNPRHKITKRGQNVTFRCDPISEHNRLYWYRQTLGQGPEFLTYFQNEAQLEKSRLLSDRFSAERPKGSFSTLEIQRTEQGDSAMYLCVSSQGGDSPLHFGNGTRLTVT.

The chain uses TRBV9 and TRBJ2-1; D ambiguous. V lost 4 bases to trimming and J lost 4 bases, with 15 bases between them. CDR1 and CDR2 (germline): SGDLS, YYNGEE. This CDR3 has 15 residues. The CDR3 DNA reads as TGTGCCAGCAGCCCGAACTTGGGAAGTTACAATGAGCAGTTCTTC. It codes for CASSPNLGSYNEQFF. The complete variable domain, with remaining parts taken from reference TRBV9 and TRBJ2-1, reads DSGVTQTPKHLITATGQRVTLRCSPRSGDLSVYWYQQSLDQGLQFLIQYYNGEERAKGNILERFSAQQFPDLHSELNLSSLELGDSALYFCASSPNLGSYNEQFFGPGTRLTVL.

About this clonotype itself: A clone one base away is much larger, so this may be a read error. The chain couples TRBV24-1 to TRBJ1-1, with unresolved D. CDR3 length: 13 amino acids. The germline gives CDR1 KGHDR, CDR2 SFDVKD. In nucleotides, the CDR3 is TGTGCCACCTCGGGCGCCGAGGGCACTGAAGTTTTCTTT. This sequence encodes CATSGAEGTEVFF.

Notes on this clonotype: A much larger clone differs from this one at a single base, so this may be a read error. The rearrangement uses TRBV12-3 or TRBV12-4 and TRBJ2-3; D call uncertain. The CDR3 covers 12 residues. As DNA, the CDR3 is TGTGCCAGCAGTTCTGTGTCAGATAAGCAGTATTTT. It encodes CASSSVSDKQYF.

The chain recombines TRBV6-5 with TRBJ1-5, with D unresolved. The J call could be wrong; TRBJ2-3 is a better fit for the DNA end. There are 11 residues in the CDR3. Germline V gene data show CDR1 as MNHEY and CDR2 as SVGAGI. For the CDR3, the DNA is TGTGCCAGCATTAACAATCAGCCCCAGTATTTT. Translation gives CASINNQPQYF.

This chain links TRBV13 with TRBJ1-2, with TRBD1 matching over 10 bases. This CDR3 spans 15 amino acids. J was trimmed by 6 bases and V by 1 base; bases with no gene match: 5. Germline lookup yields CDR1 PRHDT and CDR2 FYEKMQ (reference sequence). The CDR3 protein is CASSLVGQGRNGYTF. The CDR3 DNA reads TGTGCCAGCAGCTTAGTGGGACAGGGGCGAAATGGCTACACCTTC.

Comment on this clonotype: One end of the junction does not line up with germline, which may come from a read error. The chain uses TRBV5-4 and TRBJ2-7, with 9 positions matching TRBD1. Germline lookup yields CDR1 SGHNT and CDR2 YYREEE (reference sequence). The CDR3 has 15 residues. The CDR3 DNA sequence: TGTACCAGCATCTTGGGAGGGACAGGGAACGACGAGCAGTACTTC. Amino acids: CTSILGGTGNDEQYF.

The CDR3: CSALTSDCEQYF. Written as DNA, the CDR3 is TGCAGTGCCCTGACTAGCGACTGCGAGCAGTACTTC. The chain has TRBV20-1 and TRBJ2-7, with TRBD2 matching 8 bases. CDR3 size: 12 residues. The ends lost 6 bases at V and 6 bases at J; junction bases unmatched: 7. Germline loops: CDR1 DFQATT, CDR2 SNEGSKA (reference sequence).

Turning to this clonotype: A much larger clonotype is one base distant, so this may be a read error. This rearrangement joins TRBV12-3 or TRBV12-4 to TRBJ2-2, with TRBD1 identical over 10 bases. With V trimmed by 5 bases and J by 4 bases, 4 bases remained unmatched. The CDR3 contains 15 residues. The DNA for the CDR3 is TGTGCCAGCAGTCTGTGGACAGGGGGCACCGGGGAGCTGTTTTTT. Its protein is CASSLWTGGTGELFF.

J is TRBJ1-4 and V is TRBV20-1, with D possibly being TRBD1 (6 bases). The germline CDR1 and CDR2 sequences are DFQATT and SNEGSKA (reference sequence). The CDR3 loop spans 15 amino acids. Deletions cut 5 bases from V and 10 bases from J, with 23 bases between. Written as DNA, the CDR3 is TGCAGTGCTCCTCTTAGGCCGGGGGCGGGTGTAAAACTGTTTTTT. It is translated as CSAPLRPGAGVKLFF.

This clonotype was recorded many times. The chain carries TRBV12-3 or TRBV12-4 and TRBJ2-3, with 7 bases lining up with TRBD1. J lost 1 base, V lost 7 bases, and 5 bases had no gene match. CDR3 size: 14 residues. CDR3 loop: CASTDRDRTDTQYF. In DNA form, the CDR3 reads TGTGCCAGCACAGACAGGGATCGCACAGATACGCAGTATTTT.

This clonotype was seen a handful of times. This chain joins TRBV5-6 and TRBJ2-7, with 7 nucleotides matching TRBD1. This CDR3 has 14 residues. J gave up 4 bases and V 6 bases, and 10 bases lay outside the gene matches. Germline loops: CDR1 SGHDT, CDR2 YYEEEE. As DNA, the CDR3 is TGTGCCAGCACTTATGGACAGGAAAAATACGAGCAGTACTTC. It specifies CASTYGQEKYEQYF. The complete variable domain, with remaining parts taken from reference TRBV5-6 and TRBJ2-7, reads DAGVTQSPTHLIKTRGQQVTLRCSPKSGHDTVSWYQQALGQGPQFIFQYYEEEERQRGNFPDRFSGHQFPNYSSELNVNALLLGDSALYLCASTYGQEKYEQYFGPGTRLTVT.

The V gene is TRBV12-3 or TRBV12-4, the J gene TRBJ2-2; D is unresolved. This CDR3 region has 14 residues. Trimming removed 8 bases from V and 3 bases from J, with 13 bases in between. The CDR3 DNA reads TGTGCCAGCGCCCCGCATCTTTACACCGGGGAGCTGTTTTTT. This codes for CASAPHLYTGELFF.

Regarding this clonotype: The conserved phenylalanine or tryptophan is not found at the CDR3 terminus, so this likely reflects a read error. The chain employs TRBV20-1 and TRBJ2-1, with 10 bases fitting TRBD2. CDR1 DFQATT and CDR2 SNEGSKA come from the germline V gene (reference sequence). The CDR3 totals 15 residues. CDR3 in amino acids: CNALTGTSVLHEQFL. As DNA, the CDR3 is TGCAATGCCCTGACCGGGACTAGCGTACTCCATGAGCAGTTCTTA.

Remarks on this clonotype: It may be a read error: a sequence one base away is much more abundant. J is TRBJ2-3 and V is TRBV20-1; D is unclear. This CDR3 has 16 residues. Germline V gene sequence: CDR1 DFQATT, CDR2 SNEGSKA (reference sequence). V dropped 5 bases and J dropped 2 bases, with 20 bases sitting between them. This chain's CDR3 is CSALPPLRTITDTQYF. CDR3 coding DNA: TGCAGTGCTCTCCCCCCTCTACGTACAATCACAGATACGCAGTATTTT.

This clonotype was found many times. The CDR3 protein is CSAGDNREKLFF. The CDR3 bases are TGCAGTGCTGGGGACAATCGTGAAAAACTGTTTTTT. The J gene is TRBJ1-4, the V gene TRBV20-1, with D tentatively TRBD1 (6 bases). Germline CDR1 reads DFQATT; CDR2 reads SNEGSKA (reference sequence). This CDR3 contains 12 residues. V was pared by 5 bases and J by 7 bases, with 11 bases between.

Points on this clonotype: A much bigger clone sits one base away, suggesting this may be a read error. The V and J genes are TRBV6-6 and TRBJ1-2; D possibly corresponds to TRBD1 (6 bases). Trimming took 7 bases from V and 9 from J, leaving 18 bases between them. In germline, CDR1 is MNHNY, CDR2 SVGAGI (reference sequence). The CDR3 loop spans 13 amino acids. The CDR3 nucleotides are TGTGCCAGCACCCCCTCGGGGGGCCCTAGCTACACCTTC. Translation gives CASTPSGGPSYTF.

This clonotype showed up many times. This chain connects TRBV4-3 to TRBJ1-1, with D perhaps matching TRBD1 (6 bases). V shed 3 bases and J shed 4 bases, with 12 bases lying between them. This CDR3 has 14 residues. The germline gives CDR1 LGHNA, CDR2 YSLEER. The CDR3 coding sequence is TGCGCCAGCAGCCAGGATACAGGGCGCACTGAAGCTTTCTTT. It translates to CASSQDTGRTEAFF.